The clone carrying this T cell receptor (beta chain) was seen only once. The length of the CDR3 is 16 residues. V lost 0 bases and J lost 1, with 12 bases in between. Per the germline V gene, CDR1 is SGHNT and CDR2 is YYREEE (reference sequence). These data originate in a study of blood T cell repertoires in COVID-19. Overall study context: T cells, B-cell-depleted T cells, or PBMCs provided the cDNA or gDNA that served as material.

This table comes from immunoSEQ multiplex PCR, and its TCRdb copy is limited to in-frame clones, with some not included. The data contain around 170,000 clones, approximately 79% of them singletons. The rearrangement links TRBV5-4 to TRBJ2-3; D is perhaps TRBD2 (5 bases). The sequenced sample consisted of peripheral blood. This receptor was taken from an elderly woman with acute or convalescent COVID-19. The CDR3 region is CASSLVLVRGTDTQYF. The CDR3 nucleotides are TGTGCCAGCAGCTTGGTTTTGGTGCGGGGCACAGATACGCAGTATTTT.